Listed below are T cell receptor beta chains from one sample, sequenced in a study of naive and memory T cell subsets. One entry per CDR3 protein results from TCRdb running MiXCR on the 5' RACE reads. The sample has 58,000 or so distinct CDR3 sequences, more than 7.5% seen once. These receptors all stem from a female donor in good health. CDR3s include the opening cysteine and the closing phenylalanine or tryptophan.

v_gene: TRBV20-1
j_gene: TRBJ1-5
CDR3aa: CSARPRQDPNQPQHF

v_gene: TRBV20-1
j_gene: TRBJ1-2
CDR3aa: CSASISGARNYGDTF

v_gene: TRBV12-3/TRBV12-4
j_gene: TRBJ2-1
CDR3aa: CASREYNEQFF

v_gene: TRBV6-5
j_gene: TRBJ2-5
CDR3aa: CASSIAGPRETQYF

v_gene: TRBV3-1
j_gene: TRBJ1-2
CDR3aa: CASSQLVPATKGYTF

v_gene: TRBV27
j_gene: TRBJ2-3
CDR3aa: CASSSGTGKTDTQYF

v_gene: TRBV9
j_gene: TRBJ2-1
CDR3aa: CASSPGGTPYNEQFF

v_gene: TRBV6-5
j_gene: TRBJ1-2
CDR3aa: CASTPSSNYGYTF

v_gene: TRBV7-2
j_gene: TRBJ2-2
CDR3aa: CASSPRASGFTGELFF

v_gene: TRBV5-1
j_gene: TRBJ1-2
CDR3aa: CASSLERGRGYTF

v_gene: TRBV6-5
j_gene: TRBJ2-2
CDR3aa: CASGDRVTGELFF

v_gene: TRBV11-1
j_gene: TRBJ1-5
CDR3aa: CASSLSGNNQPQHF

v_gene: TRBV18
j_gene: TRBJ1-4
CDR3aa: CASSPMTATNEKLFF

v_gene: TRBV3-2
j_gene: TRBJ1-5
CDR3aa: CASSQDRRPRVQPQHF